This TCR beta chain was recorded in a study of cytomegalovirus exposure and HLA in healthy donors. Germline CDR1 reads PRHDT; CDR2 reads FYEKMQ (reference sequence). CDR3 size: 14 residues. J gave up 5 bases and V 5 bases, and 6 bases lay outside the gene matches. About this clone: Its antigen is as yet unknown.

Study-wide results and caveats: Cytomegalovirus-associated TCR beta chains were listed, numbering 150 to 200.

It was with 60 Vbeta and 13 Jbeta primers that the PCR ran. TCRdb keeps only in-frame clones here, not all; method: immunoSEQ multiplex PCR. The top ten clones hold approximately 1.7% of a sample with fewer than 250,000 clones, 85% to 90% of them seen once. The sequencing input was PBMCs. This TCR came from a woman between 18 and 29 years old in good health and CMV-seronegative. The chain is built from TRBV13 and TRBJ2-7, with 10 positions matching TRBD1. This CDR3 reads CASSPTGGGHEQYF. CDR3 DNA: TGTGCCAGCAGCCCGACAGGGGGCGGCCACGAGCAGTACTTC.